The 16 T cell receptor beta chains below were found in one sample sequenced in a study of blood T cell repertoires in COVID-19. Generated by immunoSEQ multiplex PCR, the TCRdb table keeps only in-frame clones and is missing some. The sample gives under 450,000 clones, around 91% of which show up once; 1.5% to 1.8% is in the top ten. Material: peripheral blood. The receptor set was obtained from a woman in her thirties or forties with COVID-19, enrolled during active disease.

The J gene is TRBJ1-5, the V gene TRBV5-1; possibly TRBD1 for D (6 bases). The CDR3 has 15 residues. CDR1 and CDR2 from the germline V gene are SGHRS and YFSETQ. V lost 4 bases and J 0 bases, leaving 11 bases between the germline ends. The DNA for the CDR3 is TGCGCCAGCAGCGAGGGACACTATAGCAATCAGCCCCAGCATTTT. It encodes CASSEGHYSNQPQHF.

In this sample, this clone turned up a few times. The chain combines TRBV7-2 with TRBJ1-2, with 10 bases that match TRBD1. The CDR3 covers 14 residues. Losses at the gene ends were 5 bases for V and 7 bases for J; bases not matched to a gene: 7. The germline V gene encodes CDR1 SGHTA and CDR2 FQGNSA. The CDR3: CASSPDRGNGGYTF. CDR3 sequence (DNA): TGTGCCAGCAGCCCGGACAGGGGGAATGGTGGCTACACCTTC.

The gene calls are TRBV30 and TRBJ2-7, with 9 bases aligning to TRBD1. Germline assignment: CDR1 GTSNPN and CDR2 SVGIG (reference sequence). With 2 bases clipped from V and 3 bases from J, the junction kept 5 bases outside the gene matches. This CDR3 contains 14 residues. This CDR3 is CAWSPGTGFYEQYF. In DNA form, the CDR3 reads TGTGCCTGGAGTCCCGGGACAGGGTTCTACGAGCAGTACTTC.

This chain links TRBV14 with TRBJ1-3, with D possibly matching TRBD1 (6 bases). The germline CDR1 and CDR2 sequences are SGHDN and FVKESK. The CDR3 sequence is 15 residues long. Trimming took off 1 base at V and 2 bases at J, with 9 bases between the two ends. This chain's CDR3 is CASSQAQGTGNTIYF. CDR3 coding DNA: TGTGCCAGCAGCCAAGCACAGGGAACTGGAAACACCATATATTTT.

The CDR3 is CASSVNRGDYGYTF. Here the CDR3 DNA reads TGTGCCAGCAGCGTAAACAGGGGGGACTATGGCTACACCTTC. This chain links TRBV7-2 with TRBJ1-2; 8 bases align to TRBD1. Trimming at V came to 5 bases and at J to 3 bases, leaving 5 bases not matched to a gene. The CDR3 has 14 amino acids. The germline V gene has CDR1 SGHTA and CDR2 FQGNSA.

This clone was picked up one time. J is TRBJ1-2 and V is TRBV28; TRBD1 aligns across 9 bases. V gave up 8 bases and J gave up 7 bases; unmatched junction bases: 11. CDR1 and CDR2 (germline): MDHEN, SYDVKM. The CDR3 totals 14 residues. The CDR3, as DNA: TGTGCCAGCCAAACGGGGACAGGGAGTTTTGGCTACACCTTC. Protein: CASQTGTGSFGYTF.

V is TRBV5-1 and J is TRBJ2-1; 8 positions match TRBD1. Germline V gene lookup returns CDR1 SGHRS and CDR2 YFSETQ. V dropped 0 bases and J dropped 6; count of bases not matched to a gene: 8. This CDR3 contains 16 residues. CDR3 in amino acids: CASSLATGGSPNEQFF. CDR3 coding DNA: TGCGCCAGCAGCTTGGCCACAGGGGGTTCCCCCAATGAGCAGTTCTTC.

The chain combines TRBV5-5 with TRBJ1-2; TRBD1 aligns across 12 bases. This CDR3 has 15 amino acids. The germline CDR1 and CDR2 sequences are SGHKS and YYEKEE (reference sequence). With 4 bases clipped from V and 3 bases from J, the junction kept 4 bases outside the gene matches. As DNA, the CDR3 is TGTGCCAGCAGCCATGGGACAGGGGGCTACTATGGCTACACCTTC. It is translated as CASSHGTGGYYGYTF.

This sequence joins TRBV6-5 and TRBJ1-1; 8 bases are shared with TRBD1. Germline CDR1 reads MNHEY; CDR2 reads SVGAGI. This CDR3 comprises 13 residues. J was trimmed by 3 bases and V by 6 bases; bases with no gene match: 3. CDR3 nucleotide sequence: TGTGCCAGCAGCGAGACAGGGGACACTGAAGCTTTCTTT. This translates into CASSETGDTEAFF.

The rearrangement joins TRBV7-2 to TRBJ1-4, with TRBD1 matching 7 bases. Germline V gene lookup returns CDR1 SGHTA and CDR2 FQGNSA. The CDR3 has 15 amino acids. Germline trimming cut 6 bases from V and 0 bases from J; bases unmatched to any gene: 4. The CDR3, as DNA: TGTGCCAGCAGTCGCGGGACAGCAACTAATGAAAAACTGTTTTTT. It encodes CASSRGTATNEKLFF.

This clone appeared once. As DNA, the CDR3 is TGTGCCAGCGGAATATCAGGGGGCCGCGCTGAAGCTTTCTTT. Protein product: CASGISGGRAEAFF. The chain couples TRBV28 to TRBJ1-1, with TRBD1 matching over 8 bases. Germline assignment: CDR1 MDHEN and CDR2 SYDVKM. The CDR3 sequence is 14 residues long. Trimming at V came to 8 bases and at J to 6 bases, leaving 11 bases not matched to a gene.

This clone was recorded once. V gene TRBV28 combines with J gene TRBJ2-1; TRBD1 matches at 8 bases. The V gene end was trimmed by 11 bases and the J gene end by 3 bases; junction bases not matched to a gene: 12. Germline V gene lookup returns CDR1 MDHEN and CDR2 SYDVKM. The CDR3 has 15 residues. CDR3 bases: TGTGCCGGTCAGAAAGGACAGGGCTTCTACAATGAGCAGTTCTTC. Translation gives CAGQKGQGFYNEQFF. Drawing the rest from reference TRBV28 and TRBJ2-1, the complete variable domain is DVKVTQSSRYLVKRTGEKVFLECVQDMDHENMFWYRQDPGLGLRLIYFSYDVKMKEKGDIPEGYSVSREKKERFSLILESASTNQTSMYLCAGQKGQGFYNEQFFGPGTRLTVL.

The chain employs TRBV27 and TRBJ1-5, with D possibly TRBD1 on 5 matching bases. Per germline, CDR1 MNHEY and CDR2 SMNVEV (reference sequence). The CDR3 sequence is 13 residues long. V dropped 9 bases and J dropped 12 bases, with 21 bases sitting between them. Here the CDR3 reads CASRDHGGGLQHF. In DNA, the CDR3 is TGTGCCAGTAGGGACCACGGGGGGGGACTCCAGCATTTT.

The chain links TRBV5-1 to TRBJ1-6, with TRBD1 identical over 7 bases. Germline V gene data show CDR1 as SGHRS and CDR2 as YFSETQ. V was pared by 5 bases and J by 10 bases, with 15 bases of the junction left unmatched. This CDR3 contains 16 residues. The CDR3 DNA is TGCGCCAGCAGTTCAACAAACAGGGGCTACGACTCACCCCTCCACTTT. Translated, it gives CASSSTNRGYDSPLHF. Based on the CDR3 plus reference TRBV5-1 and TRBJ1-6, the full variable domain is KAGVTQTPRYLIKTRGQQVTLSCSPISGHRSVSWYQQTPGQGLQFLFEYFSETQRNKGNFPGRFSGRQFSNSRSEMNVSTLELGDSALYLCASSSTNRGYDSPLHFGNGTRLTVT.

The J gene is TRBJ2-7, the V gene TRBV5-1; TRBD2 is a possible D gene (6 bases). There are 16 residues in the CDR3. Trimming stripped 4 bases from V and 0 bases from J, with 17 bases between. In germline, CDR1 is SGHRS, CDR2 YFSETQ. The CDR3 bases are TGCGCCAGCAGCCCGCGGGGCGACGGTACCTCCTACGAGCAGTACTTC. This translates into CASSPRGDGTSYEQYF.

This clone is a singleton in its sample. The CDR3 reads CASSTMGGTEAFF. The CDR3 nucleotides are TGTGCCAGCAGCACGATGGGGGGGACTGAAGCTTTCTTT. This chain links TRBV12-3 or TRBV12-4 with TRBJ1-1; tentative D call: TRBD1 (5 bases). There are 13 residues in the CDR3. V gave up 6 bases and J gave up 5 bases, with 13 bases separating them.